The clone carrying this T cell receptor beta chain showed up many times. Its antigen is still unknown. The read ends 3 residues shy of where the CDR3 ends; the end is completed using the germline J gene. This entry is derived from a study of T cell clonality in common variable immunodeficiency. General observations from the study: Compared with healthy controls, CVID subjects showed increased TCRbeta clonality, mostly in about a third. Common variable immunodeficiency TCR beta sequences reportedly had fewer deletions and N-nucleotide insertions. Links between repertoire features and CVID complications were heterogeneity-limited. Shared TCRbeta clones were fewer between CVID subjects than controls.

Produced via immunoSEQ multiplex PCR; TCRdb's table is partial and in-frame only. Listed for the sample are about 34,000 clones, none seen a single time. This CDR3 region has 11 residues. Between the trimmed V and J ends, which lost 4 bases and 5 bases, there was a span of 5 bases. Germline CDR1 is SEHNR and CDR2 is FQNEAQ (reference sequence). The TCR comes from a person between 18 and 75 years old in good health. The V call is TRBV7-9, the J call TRBJ1-2, with D hard to call. Sequenced: peripheral blood mononuclear cells. The CDR3 sequence is CASSSKYGYTF. The sequenced CDR3 bases are TGTGCCAGCAGCTCCAAATATGGC.